This T cell receptor beta chain is drawn from a study of CD8+ T cells in alopecia areata. Turning to the study itself: A 6-month period off drug followed tofacitinib, which lasted 6 to 18 months. General study findings and limits: Affected lesional scalp, above all in alopecia totalis/universalis, was more clonal than normal scalp.

Treatment specified: oral pan-JAK inhibitor, 5-10 mg twice daily. Note on this clone: What it recognizes is unknown. The sample holds other DNA sequences that translate to the same CDR3.

cDNA serving as the sequencing template came from extracted, reverse transcribed RNA. The repertoire was sequenced with immunoSEQ multiplex PCR; TCRdb's copy has only in-frame clones and lacks some. The sample lists a few hundred thousand clones, just over 65% seen once, with 0.95% to 1.5% in the top ten. In germline, CDR1 is LGHNA, CDR2 YSLEER. V was cut by 1 base and J by 2 bases, with 8 bases left in between. The CDR3 is 14 residues long. The gene calls are TRBV4-3 and TRBJ2-5; D tentatively reads TRBD1 or TRBD2 (5 bases each). The sequence was collected from a human donor with alopecia areata. Here the sequenced sample was CD4+ T cells sorted from blood, taken around week 44, from a patient treated with tofacitinib. CDR3 DNA: TGCGCCAGCAGCCAAGGGGGCGGGCAAGAGACCCAGTACTTC. This gives the protein CASSQGGGQETQYF.